This entry lists 21 T cell receptor beta chains sequenced from one sample in a study of blood T cells in healthy people across ages. PCR was performed a second time for roughly 7 to 12 cycles using a sample-barcoded 5' primer and a J-beta primer mix. MiXCR, run by TCRdb on the 5' RACE reads, gives a single entry per CDR3 protein. The table records hundreds of thousands of distinct CDR3 sequences, roughly 44% of them present only once. The sequenced sample consisted of blood. Every receptor here comes from a man in his 60s in good health.

The rearrangement uses TRBV6-2 or TRBV6-3 and TRBJ2-1; D not resolved. Germline CDR1 is MNHEY and CDR2 is SVGEGT. The V end lost 4 bases, the J end lost 4 bases, and 8 bases lay between the germline ends. The CDR3 is 13 residues long. The chain's CDR3 is CASSLLDYNEQFF. The CDR3 DNA is TGTGCCAGCAGTTTATTAGATTACAATGAGCAGTTCTTC.

This clonotype was picked up a small number of times. The chain joins TRBV5-1 to TRBJ2-1; D ambiguous. Germline CDR1 SGHRS, CDR2 YFSETQ. This CDR3 region has 15 residues. Between the trimmed V and J ends, which lost 4 bases and 5 bases, there was a span of 16 bases. In DNA form, the CDR3 reads TGCGCCAGCAGCCTCTCCCCTATCAAGGACAATGAGCAGTTCTTC. It is translated as CASSLSPIKDNEQFF.

The chain is built from TRBV9 and TRBJ1-4; no definite D call. The CDR3 sequence is 16 residues long. V dropped 3 bases and J dropped 0 bases, with 12 bases sitting between them. Germline loops: CDR1 SGDLS, CDR2 YYNGEE. The CDR3 coding sequence is TGTGCCAGCAGCGGGTCGGCGTATGCAACTAATGAAAAACTGTTTTTT. Translating gives CASSGSAYATNEKLFF.

This clonotype has a handful of counts. The CDR3 loop is CAWSGDRSSYNEQFF. Here the CDR3 DNA reads TGTGCCTGGAGTGGGGACAGGAGCTCCTACAATGAGCAGTTCTTC. The chain links TRBV30 to TRBJ2-1; 8 positions agree with TRBD1. Germline V gene sequence: CDR1 GTSNPN, CDR2 SVGIG (reference sequence). The CDR3 is made up of 15 amino acids. V lost 1 base and J lost 0; bases outside the gene matches: 2.

The chain joins TRBV11-2 to TRBJ2-1, with TRBD2 matching over 7 bases. V shed 1 base, J shed 2 bases, and the junction held 14 bases outside the gene matches. The CDR3 spans 19 residues. Germline-derived CDR1 and CDR2 are SGHAT and FQNNGV. The CDR3, as DNA: TGTGCCAGCAGCTTAGCCCTTGGGGGAGTTGGGAGGGCCTACAATGAGCAGTTCTTC. Translating it yields CASSLALGGVGRAYNEQFF. Supplemented by reference TRBV11-2 and TRBJ2-1, the full variable domain reads EAGVAQSPRYKIIEKRQSVAFWCNPISGHATLYWYQQILGQGPKLLIQFQNNGVVDDSQLPKDRFSAERLKGVDSTLKIQPAKLEDSAVYLCASSLALGGVGRAYNEQFFGPGTRLTVL.

This clonotype appeared a few times. The J gene is TRBJ2-1, the V gene TRBV2; no clear D gene. CDR1 is SNHLY and CDR2 is FYNNEI in the germline V gene. Deletions cut 8 bases from V and 4 bases from J, with 6 bases between. This CDR3 has 11 residues. CDR3 loop: CASATYNEQFF. CDR3 DNA: TGTGCCAGCGCCACGTACAATGAGCAGTTCTTC.

This clonotype was counted only a few times. The chain carries TRBV6-2 or TRBV6-3 and TRBJ1-2; 7 bases agree with TRBD1. The CDR3 extends over 15 amino acids. Germline V gene data show CDR1 as MNHEY and CDR2 as SVGEGT. The ends lost 5 bases at V and 3 bases at J; junction bases unmatched: 9. The DNA of the CDR3 is TGTGCCAGCAGTAACCCCTCCGGGACAGACTATGGCTACACCTTC. Translating gives CASSNPSGTDYGYTF.

The gene calls are TRBV27 and TRBJ1-6; a possible D gene is TRBD1 (5 bases). Germline CDR1 is MNHEY and CDR2 is SMNVEV (reference sequence). This CDR3 comprises 15 residues. Trimming pared 2 bases from V and 8 bases from J, leaving 13 bases between. The CDR3 is CASSLRGTGDSPLHF. The CDR3 bases are TGTGCCAGCAGTTTAAGGGGAACGGGGGATTCACCCCTCCACTTT.

The rearrangement uses TRBV6-2 or TRBV6-3 and TRBJ2-7; D is undetermined. The CDR3 length is 17 residues. CDR1 is MNHEY, CDR2 SVGEGT, per germline. Trimming took off 6 bases at V and 0 bases at J, with 21 bases between the two ends. This CDR3 is CASSFLRGRPSSYEQYF. In nucleotides, the CDR3 is TGTGCCAGCAGCTTTCTCCGAGGCCGACCTAGCTCCTACGAGCAGTACTTC.

The chain employs TRBV28 and TRBJ2-1; weak D call: TRBD1 (5 bases). Germline V CDR1 and CDR2: MDHEN, SYDVKM. V lost 5 bases and J lost 2, with 16 bases in between. CDR3 size: 16 residues. CDR3 region: CASSRAGNRAYNEQFF. DNA for the CDR3: TGTGCCAGCAGTCGGGCAGGGAATAGGGCCTACAATGAGCAGTTCTTC.

The CDR3 reads CSARDSPGGGARTGELFF. Here the CDR3 DNA reads TGCAGTGCTAGAGATTCCCCGGGCGGGGGGGCAAGAACCGGGGAGCTGTTTTTT. J is TRBJ2-2 and V is TRBV20-1, with 9 bases that match TRBD2. The trim removed 0 bases at V and 5 bases at J, leaving 13 bases unmatched. The CDR3 spans 18 residues. CDR1 and CDR2 (germline): DFQATT, SNEGSKA (reference sequence).

This clonotype was recorded at least ten times. This sequence joins TRBV20-1 and TRBJ2-1; D not certain. Trimming took 0 bases from V and 9 from J, leaving 9 bases between them. Germline values: CDR1 DFQATT, CDR2 SNEGSKA (reference sequence). The CDR3 is 12 residues long. The CDR3 nucleotides are TGCAGTGCTAGAGATGGGGTCGCTGAGCAGTTCTTC. Translation gives CSARDGVAEQFF.

In this sample, this clonotype turned up a few times. The V and J genes are TRBV5-1 and TRBJ2-4; D may correspond to TRBD1 or TRBD2 (5 bases each). The V and J ends lost 0 bases and 13 bases respectively, with 14 bases between them. The CDR3 totals 13 residues. Germline V gene lookup returns CDR1 SGHRS and CDR2 YFSETQ. CDR3 bases: TGCGCCAGCAGCTTGGGACAGCGGCAAGGGCAGTACTTC. Protein: CASSLGQRQGQYF.

The gene calls are TRBV6-1 and TRBJ2-3; D remains ambiguous. Between the trimmed V and J ends, which lost 1 base and 6 bases, there was a span of 14 bases. CDR3 size: 15 residues. The germline CDR1 and CDR2 sequences are MNHNS and SASEGT. CDR3 loop: CASSEGWHRRDTQYF. The CDR3 bases are TGTGCCAGCAGTGAAGGGTGGCATCGTAGGGATACGCAGTATTTT.

This clonotype was detected only a few times. The chain has TRBV20-1 and TRBJ2-6; D is possibly TRBD1 (5 bases). The V end lost 5 bases, the J end lost 3 bases, and 11 bases lay between the germline ends. CDR3 length equals 14 residues. CDR1 is DFQATT and CDR2 is SNEGSKA in the germline V gene (reference sequence). As DNA, the CDR3 is TGCAGTGCTTCGGACACCCTTGGGGCCAACGTCCTGACTTTC. Protein product: CSASDTLGANVLTF.

The chain is built from TRBV5-1 and TRBJ2-3, with 8 bases identical to TRBD1. There are 14 residues in the CDR3. J lost 4 bases, V lost 7 bases, and 8 bases had no gene match. Germline V gene sequence: CDR1 SGHRS, CDR2 YFSETQ. The CDR3 here is CASRRQGSADTQYF. The CDR3 nucleotides are TGCGCCAGCCGTAGACAGGGGTCGGCAGATACGCAGTATTTT. Looking up the rest from reference TRBV5-1 and TRBJ2-3 gives the full variable domain: KAGVTQTPRYLIKTRGQQVTLSCSPISGHRSVSWYQQTPGQGLQFLFEYFSETQRNKGNFPGRFSGRQFSNSRSEMNVSTLELGDSALYLCASRRQGSADTQYFGPGTRLTVL.

The chain couples TRBV11-3 to TRBJ2-7, with TRBD2 as a possible D gene (6 bases). Between the trimmed V and J ends, which lost 4 bases and 0 bases, there was a span of 10 bases. The CDR3 has 14 amino acids. From germline, CDR1 is SGHNT and CDR2 YENEEA. The CDR3 DNA is TGTGCCAGCAGCTCCCCGGGGGACTCCTACGAGCAGTACTTC. It is translated as CASSSPGDSYEQYF.

The CDR3 DNA reads as TGTGCCACCAGTGAGCCCGGGACAGGAGCCCACCTTAAGCAGTACTTC. This gives the protein CATSEPGTGAHLKQYF. The chain couples TRBV24-1 to TRBJ2-7, with 8 bases that match TRBD1. Germline loops: CDR1 KGHDR, CDR2 SFDVKD. Trimming at V came to 4 bases and at J to 8 bases, leaving 15 bases not matched to a gene. This CDR3 has 16 residues.

This clonotype was detected ten times or more. This chain uses TRBV7-2 with TRBJ2-5; D is tentatively TRBD1 or TRBD2 (5 bases each). There are 15 residues in the CDR3. Germline CDR1 is SGHTA and CDR2 is FQGNSA. Trimming pared 1 base from V and 5 bases from J, leaving 14 bases between. CDR3 DNA sequence: TGTGCCAGCAGCTTAGGGGGAAGTGGGACGGAGACCCAGTACTTC. Its translation: CASSLGGSGTETQYF. Based on the CDR3 plus reference TRBV7-2 and TRBJ2-5, the full variable domain is GAGVSQSPSNKVTEKGKDVELRCDPISGHTALYWYRQSLGQGLEFLIYFQGNSAPDKSGLPSDRFSAERTGGSVSTLTIQRTQQEDSAVYLCASSLGGSGTETQYFGPGTRLLVL.

The gene calls are TRBV9 and TRBJ2-1; TRBD1 might be the D (6 bases). Gene TRBJ2-7 matches the end of the DNA better, so the J call may be wrong. The germline V gene has CDR1 SGDLS and CDR2 YYNGEE. This CDR3 has 14 residues. This CDR3 is CASSAGGDRDEQYF. The CDR3 DNA is TGTGCCAGCAGCGCTGGGGGCGATAGGGATGAGCAGTACTTC.

The rearrangement uses TRBV5-5 and TRBJ2-1; D is undetermined. The CDR3 runs 12 residues. CDR1 is SGHKS, CDR2 YYEKEE, per germline (reference sequence). The V and J ends lost 2 bases and 12 bases respectively, with 12 bases between them. The CDR3 nucleotides are TGTGCCAGCAGCTTTGACCCGCCCGGGCAGTTCTTC. Amino acid sequence: CASSFDPPGQFF.